Listed below are T cell receptor beta chains from one sample, sequenced in a study of identical twins. From the 5' RACE reads, TCRdb called clonotypes with MiXCR, one entry per CDR3 protein. The repertoire holds hundreds of thousands of distinct CDR3 sequences, with 15% to 20% as singletons. This sample also appeared in a second study, on T cells expressing NK-cell markers.

Sequencing input: PBMCs. These receptors originate from a woman aged 18-29 years in good health. Both conserved end residues are part of each CDR3. Part of the rows lack a size; the others show once, few, many or a class for expanded clones.

j_call cdr3_length v_call clone_size cdr3_aa
TRBJ2-7 18 TRBV9 - CASSSPRMASGRFDEQYF
TRBJ2-7 14 TRBV12-3/TRBV12-4 few CASSFRGEDYEQYF
TRBJ2-1 19 TRBV9 - CASSVGTGRFLESYNEQFF
TRBJ2-3 13 TRBV7-2 - CASSPKDSFAQYF
TRBJ1-3 17 TRBV9 few CASSRLRDRGSGNTIYF
TRBJ2-2 15 TRBV6-2/TRBV6-3 - CASLPGLAGTGELFF
TRBJ2-3 13 TRBV7-2 - CASSFEAPDTQYF
TRBJ1-2 15 TRBV19 - CASSKKVLGDYGYTF
TRBJ2-7 11 TRBV29-1 - CSVENWGEQYF
TRBJ2-3 14 TRBV5-1 many CASSWGLASDTQYF
TRBJ2-5 14 TRBV12-3/TRBV12-4 many CASSFLGQGETQYF
TRBJ2-7 15 TRBV5-6 few CASSSEGTGIYEQYF
TRBJ2-7 16 TRBV25-1 - CASSESGPAGGYEQYF
TRBJ2-7 12 TRBV12-3/TRBV12-4 few CASMGAGNEQYF
TRBJ2-5 18 TRBV7-7 few CASSLEGSRTSERETQYF
TRBJ2-4 16 TRBV18 - CASSPRLLDSKNIQYF
TRBJ2-5 15 TRBV5-1 - CASSEFGGGQETQYF
TRBJ2-1 20 TRBV6-2/TRBV6-3 - CASSPTRGTSGTSSYNEQFF
TRBJ2-3 12 TRBV20-1 few CSALLEVDTQYF
TRBJ2-2 16 TRBV12-3/TRBV12-4 few CASSSSGGAVNGELFF
TRBJ1-1 12 TRBV5-1 few CASSFGQGGAFF
TRBJ2-7 13 TRBV18 - CASSPPHEGEQYF